The 23 T cell receptor beta chains below were found in one sample sequenced in a study of regulatory T cells in long-lasting Graves disease. Construction of the TCR beta libraries employed iRepertoire HTBI primers in conjunction with Arm-PCR of CDR3 regions. Using its own MiXCR run on the multiplex PCR reads, TCRdb lists one record per CDR3 protein. The sample holds fewer than 550,000 distinct CDR3 sequences, less than 20% seen once. Sample time point: newly diagnosed GD, antithyroid drugs for less than 3 months. Construction of the TCR library relied on RNA isolated from PBMCs. These same data were also listed under a study on T cells in Graves' hyperthyroidism and ophthalmopathy.

Here the sequenced sample was peripheral blood mononuclear cells (PBMCs), taken at new diagnosis, from a patient treated with antithyroid drugs. The receptors here all came from a woman younger than 30 with Graves disease.

V gene TRBV27 combines with J gene TRBJ2-7; 14 bases map to TRBD2. The germline gives CDR1 MNHEY, CDR2 SMNVEV (reference sequence). CDR3 size: 15 residues. V lost 6 bases to trimming and J lost 6 bases; unmatched junction nucleotides: 7. The CDR3: CASRRPGLAGAEQYF. In DNA, the CDR3 is TGTGCCAGCAGGCGGCCGGGACTAGCGGGAGCCGAGCAGTACTTC.

The chain couples TRBV25-1 to TRBJ2-7, with 8 bases matching TRBD2. Germline assignment: CDR1 MGHDK and CDR2 SYGVNS. Losses at the gene ends were 11 bases for V and 8 bases for J; bases not matched to a gene: 23. The CDR3 has 16 residues. CDR3 protein: CASSEPASGRARKQYF. The CDR3 nucleotides are TGTGCCTCAAGTGAACCAGCCAGCGGGAGAGCAAGAAAGCAGTACTTC.

This clonotype occurred many times. V is TRBV28 and J is TRBJ2-7, with 8 bases identical to TRBD2. Germline values: CDR1 MDHEN, CDR2 SYDVKM. The CDR3 spans 15 residues. J was trimmed by 0 bases and V by 5 bases; bases with no gene match: 6. The CDR3 coding sequence is TGTGCCAGCAGTAATGAAGCGGGAGTCTCCTACGAGCAGTACTTC. The encoded protein is CASSNEAGVSYEQYF.

In the case of this clonotype: A far more abundant clone sits one base away, making this likely a read error. The rearrangement uses TRBV6-9 and TRBJ2-7, with D perhaps matching TRBD2 (6 bases). The CDR3 totals 14 residues. V lost 4 bases to trimming and J lost 5 bases, with 15 bases between them. Germline CDR1 is MNHGY and CDR2 is SVAAGI. The CDR3 here is CASSSSFGGNEQYF. The CDR3 DNA follows: TGTGCCAGCAGTTCCTCTTTCGGAGGGAACGAGCAGTACTTC.

A few counts support this clonotype. CDR3 nucleotides: TGTGCCAGCCGGGTGGGCGGGACGACAACGGATGAGCAGTTCTTC. Protein product: CASRVGGTTTDEQFF. The V and J genes are TRBV6-2 or TRBV6-3 and TRBJ2-1, with a weak D call TRBD2 (6 bases). Per germline, CDR1 MNHEY and CDR2 SVGEGT. The CDR3 spans 15 residues. V lost 8 bases to trimming and J lost 8 bases, with 22 bases between them.

This clonotype showed up many times. J is TRBJ1-2 and V is TRBV10-1; D call uncertain. Germline CDR1 WNHNN, CDR2 SYGVQD (reference sequence). Deletions cut 0 bases from V and 8 bases from J, with 13 bases between. The CDR3 has 14 residues. CDR3 nucleotide sequence: TGCGCCAGCAGTGAGTCTAAGTATCCTCGAGGCTACACCTTC. This gives the protein CASSESKYPRGYTF.

This clonotype came up many times. V is TRBV5-1 and J is TRBJ2-3; the D is unclear. Germline lookup yields CDR1 SGHRS and CDR2 YFSETQ. Trimming cost V 3 bases and J 2 bases, with 7 bases left between them. CDR3 length: 13 residues. CDR3 protein: CASSSQPTDTQYF. In DNA, the CDR3 is TGCGCCAGCAGCTCCCAGCCCACAGATACGCAGTATTTT.

The genes are TRBV5-1 and TRBJ2-7; 10 nucleotides line up with TRBD2. This CDR3 comprises 17 residues. Per germline, CDR1 SGHRS and CDR2 YFSETQ. Trimming cost V 4 bases and J 1 base; bases outside gene matches: 11. CDR3 loop: CASSASGRAGPSYEQYF. The CDR3, as DNA: TGCGCCAGCAGCGCCAGCGGGAGGGCCGGACCTTCCTACGAGCAGTACTTC.

This sequence joins TRBV12-3 or TRBV12-4 and TRBJ2-3; D is perhaps TRBD2 (5 bases). The V end lost 7 bases, the J end lost 2 bases, and 13 bases lay between the germline ends. CDR3 size: 14 residues. This CDR3 reads CASTQDWSTDTQYF. CDR3 sequence (DNA): TGTGCCAGCACTCAGGACTGGTCCACAGATACGCAGTATTTT.

This clonotype was observed a few times. This chain joins TRBV30 and TRBJ2-5; D remains unclear. The V end was cut by 6 bases, the J end by 5 bases, with 13 bases between. This CDR3 spans 12 amino acids. The germline gives CDR1 GTSNPN, CDR2 SVGIG (reference sequence). The DNA of the CDR3 is TGTGCCTGCTCACATGGTCGGGAGACCCAGTACTTC. Protein: CACSHGRETQYF. Full variable domain (rest looked up from reference TRBV30 and TRBJ2-5): SQTIHQWPATLVQPVGSPLSLECTVEGTSNPNLYWYRQAAGRGLQLLFYSVGIGQISSEVPQNLSASRPQDRQFILSSKKLLLSDSGFYLCACSHGRETQYFGPGTRLLVL.

This rearrangement joins TRBV7-2 to TRBJ2-3; 7 bases map to TRBD1. This CDR3 region has 15 residues. The germline gives CDR1 SGHTA, CDR2 FQGNSA. V dropped 1 base and J dropped 3; count of bases not matched to a gene: 4. The CDR3 region has the DNA TGTGCCAGCAGCTTAGGTCTACAGGGGACAGATACGCAGTATTTT. Translating gives CASSLGLQGTDTQYF. Drawing the rest from reference TRBV7-2 and TRBJ2-3, the complete variable domain is GAGVSQSPSNKVTEKGKDVELRCDPISGHTALYWYRQSLGQGLEFLIYFQGNSAPDKSGLPSDRFSAERTGGSVSTLTIQRTQQEDSAVYLCASSLGLQGTDTQYFGPGTRLTVL.

Many counts were recorded for this clonotype. This chain connects TRBV5-1 to TRBJ1-6; 8 bases line up with TRBD1. This CDR3 comprises 15 residues. Per germline, CDR1 SGHRS and CDR2 YFSETQ. Losses at the gene ends were 3 bases for V and 14 bases for J; bases not matched to a gene: 13. The CDR3 is CASSSSGTGLGTLHF. DNA for the CDR3: TGCGCCAGCAGCTCCTCCGGGACAGGCCTCGGAACCCTCCACTTT.

There are many counts of this clonotype. This rearrangement joins TRBV11-2 to TRBJ2-1; D perhaps matches TRBD1 (6 bases). V was shortened by 5 bases and J by 3 bases, with 20 bases between the two germline ends. The CDR3 consists of 17 residues. Germline lookup yields CDR1 SGHAT and CDR2 FQNNGV. For the CDR3, the DNA is TGTGCCAGCAGCCTTGGGGGCAAATCAAAAATCTACAATGAGCAGTTCTTC. Translation: CASSLGGKSKIYNEQFF. The full variable domain, completed using reference TRBV11-2 and TRBJ2-1, is EAGVAQSPRYKIIEKRQSVAFWCNPISGHATLYWYQQILGQGPKLLIQFQNNGVVDDSQLPKDRFSAERLKGVDSTLKIQPAKLEDSAVYLCASSLGGKSKIYNEQFFGPGTRLTVL.

This clonotype was seen at least ten times. The chain combines TRBV12-3 or TRBV12-4 with TRBJ2-7; TRBD1 agrees at 7 bases. V shed 6 bases, J shed 4 bases, and the junction held 6 bases outside the gene matches. The length of the CDR3 is 13 residues. The CDR3 DNA reads as TGTGCCAGCAGAAACAGGGGAAGTTACGAGCAGTACTTC. It codes for CASRNRGSYEQYF.

This clonotype was found many times. This sequence joins TRBV6-5 and TRBJ2-1; TRBD2 matches at 10 bases. V shed 0 bases, J shed 1 base, and the junction held 9 bases outside the gene matches. CDR1 is MNHEY and CDR2 is SVGAGI in the germline V gene. CDR3 size: 19 residues. In DNA, the CDR3 is TGTGCCAGCAGTTACTCCGATAAGCGGGAGGGATGGTCCTACAATGAGCAGTTCTTC. Its translation: CASSYSDKREGWSYNEQFF.

The chain recombines TRBV9 with TRBJ2-2; D may match TRBD1 or TRBD2 (5 bases each). This CDR3 region has 16 residues. V gave up 3 bases and J gave up 1 base, with 13 bases separating them. Per germline, CDR1 SGDLS and CDR2 YYNGEE. CDR3 sequence: CASSAGTDLNTGELFF. CDR3 DNA: TGTGCCAGCAGCGCCGGGACCGACTTGAACACCGGGGAGCTGTTTTTT.

This clonotype was counted ten times or more. In DNA form, the CDR3 reads TGTGCCAGCAGCTTAGCTGGGAGCGGCTACAATGAGCAGTTCTTC. Its translation is CASSLAGSGYNEQFF. The chain recombines TRBV7-2 with TRBJ2-1; possibly TRBD2 for D (5 bases). V was clipped by 0 bases and J by 3 bases, with 9 bases between them. The CDR3 contains 15 residues. Germline values: CDR1 SGHTA, CDR2 FQGNSA. The full variable domain, in which reference TRBV7-2 and TRBJ2-1 provide the parts outside the CDR3, is GAGVSQSPSNKVTEKGKDVELRCDPISGHTALYWYRQSLGQGLEFLIYFQGNSAPDKSGLPSDRFSAERTGGSVSTLTIQRTQQEDSAVYLCASSLAGSGYNEQFFGPGTRLTVL.

Worth noting for this clonotype: This may arise from a read error, as a much more abundant clone is one base away. The chain combines TRBV3-1 with TRBJ2-1, with 8 bases that match TRBD2. The CDR3 totals 14 residues. The V and J ends lost 2 bases and 10 bases, in that order; junction bases with no gene match: 7. Germline lookup yields CDR1 LGHDT and CDR2 YNNKEL (reference sequence). The CDR3 DNA sequence: TGTGCCAGCAGCCAACAGCGGGAGCCATACGAGCAGTTCTTC. It is translated as CASSQQREPYEQFF.

The chain uses TRBV7-6 and TRBJ2-3; no clear D gene. The V gene's germline CDR1 is SGHVS and CDR2 FNYEAQ. The CDR3 totals 12 residues. Trimming left V 4 bases short and J 6 bases short, with 8 bases between. The CDR3: CASSWSGDTQYF. CDR3 bases: TGTGCCAGCAGCTGGTCCGGGGATACGCAGTATTTT.

This clonotype has at least ten counts. This chain links TRBV20-1 with TRBJ2-1; TRBD2 is a possible D gene (6 bases). CDR1 is DFQATT, CDR2 SNEGSKA, per germline (reference sequence). With 0 bases removed from V and 0 bases from J, the gap between germline ends came to 21 bases. The CDR3 loop spans 19 amino acids. The DNA for the CDR3 is TGCAGTGCTAGAGATCCGAACTTGCCGGGAGCCCGCTCCTACAATGAGCAGTTCTTC. Translated, it gives CSARDPNLPGARSYNEQFF.

This sequence joins TRBV28 and TRBJ2-5; 12 bases align to TRBD2. Germline V gives CDR1 MDHEN, CDR2 SYDVKM. This CDR3 is built from 15 residues. The J segment lost 5 bases and the V segment lost 5 bases, leaving 6 bases of the junction unmatched. The CDR3: CASSGRTSGTETQYF. The CDR3 coding sequence is TGTGCCAGCAGTGGAAGGACTAGCGGGACGGAGACCCAGTACTTC.

This clonotype was detected many times. V is TRBV20-1 and J is TRBJ2-1; TRBD2 matches 12 bases. V was clipped by 3 bases and J by 4 bases; unmatched bases: 4. The germline V gene has CDR1 DFQATT and CDR2 SNEGSKA (reference sequence). The CDR3 extends over 15 amino acids. The CDR3 DNA is TGCAGTGCTAGCGATGGGACTAGCGGGTACAATGAGCAGTTCTTC. It is translated as CSASDGTSGYNEQFF.

Points on this clonotype: A read error may explain this, as a much larger clone is one base away. The conserved final phenylalanine or tryptophan is absent from the CDR3, which likely points to a read error. The V gene is TRBV7-2, the J gene TRBJ2-7, with 11 bases fitting TRBD2. CDR3 length: 15 amino acids. Germline V gene sequence: CDR1 SGHTA, CDR2 FQGNSA. V lost 10 bases to trimming and J lost 3 bases; unmatched junction nucleotides: 11. DNA of the CDR3: TGTGCCAAGGGACTAGCGGAAACCACCTTCTACGAGCAGTACTTA. Encoded protein: CAKGLAETTFYEQYL.